A selection of T cell receptor beta chains follows, all from one sample in a study of T-cell reconstitution after alpha-beta-depleted transplantation in children. TCRdb redid the calling of the PCR reads with MiXCR, one entry per CDR3 protein. This repertoire shows fewer than 750,000 distinct CDR3 sequences, 23% found once; its top ten account for around 14%. The specimen was PBMCs, mostly from graft donor cells, collected 360 days after TCRalphabeta/CD19-depleted stem cell transplant. These receptors all stem from a boy under three years old who had a stem cell transplant for acute myeloid leukemia, so the T cells may come from the graft donor. The CDR3 runs from the conserved cysteine through the conserved F or W. The D gene is left open where the match is weak. The size of a clone is reported for some rows only, either as once, few or many, or as a class for expanded clones.

>TRBV7-6|-|TRBJ2-1|few
TGTGCCAGCAGCTTAGAGGCAGGGGAGGGCCCTAATGAGCAGTTCTTC
CASSLEAGEGPNEQFF
>TRBV6-1|-|TRBJ2-1|few
TGTGCCAGCAAAAAGGGGGATTCTTACAATGAGCAGTTCTTC
CASKKGDSYNEQFF
>TRBV7-4|-|TRBJ1-5|many
TGTGCCAGCAGCTTGAAGAAAGTGGACAGTAGCAATCAGCCCCAGCATTTT
CASSLKKVDSSNQPQHF
>TRBV7-2|-|TRBJ2-7|many
TGTGCCAGCAGCTTAGCGGGGGGAGCCTACGAGCAGTACTTC
CASSLAGGAYEQYF
>TRBV4-1|-|TRBJ2-2|-
TGCGCCAGCAGCCATATTCTTAGAGAACGCACCGGGGAGCTGTTTTTT
CASSHILRERTGELFF
>TRBV20-1|-|TRBJ1-5|once
TGCAGTGCCAAGGCCGTCGCAAATCAGCCCCAGCATTTT
CSAKAVANQPQHF
>TRBV7-2|-|TRBJ2-1|few
TGTGCCAGCAGCTACGGGACTTTCAGCTCCTACAATGAGCAGTTCTTC
CASSYGTFSSYNEQFF
>TRBV20-1|-|TRBJ2-5|-
TGCAGTGCTAGTAACCCCGAGACCCAGTACTTC
CSASNPETQYF
>TRBV29-1|TRBD1|TRBJ1-2|-
TGCAGCGTTGAAGGTGGGACAGGGGAACATGGCTACACCTTC
CSVEGGTGEHGYTF
>TRBV29-1|-|TRBJ2-2|few
TGCAGCGCAGTGGACAGAGCGAACACCGGGGAGCTGTTTTTT
CSAVDRANTGELFF
>TRBV12-3/TRBV12-4|TRBD1|TRBJ1-6|-
TGTGCCAGCAGCAAATACGGGACAGGGGATAATTCACCCCTCCACTTT
CASSKYGTGDNSPLHF
>TRBV20-1|-|TRBJ1-2|few
TGCAGTGCTATAGGTCGGGTGAACTATGGCTACACCTTC
CSAIGRVNYGYTF
>TRBV7-6|-|TRBJ2-1|-
TGTGCCAGCAGCTTAGTGACTTCCTACAATGAGCAGTTCTTC
CASSLVTSYNEQFF
>TRBV7-8|-|TRBJ2-3|few
TGTGCCAGCAGCCCCGGACAGACTAGCACAGATACGCAGTATTTT
CASSPGQTSTDTQYF
>TRBV23-1|TRBD1|TRBJ1-6|-
TGCGCCAGCAGTCAAGGGACAGGGCCTTCACCCCTCCACTTT
CASSQGTGPSPLHF
>TRBV12-3/TRBV12-4|-|TRBJ2-2|few
TGTGCCAGCAGGCCAAAGACCGGGGAGCTGTTTTTT
CASRPKTGELFF
>TRBV14|-|TRBJ1-2|many
TGTGCCAGCAGTCGAACGGCAGGGGTCGGTGGCTACACCTTC
CASSRTAGVGGYTF
>TRBV13|-|TRBJ2-1|few
TGTGCCAGCAGCTTTAGGGCCGATGAGCAGTTCTTC
CASSFRADEQFF
>TRBV28|TRBD1|TRBJ1-1|-
TGTGCCAGCAGTTTACCAGGGGGCACCACTGAAGCTTTCTTT
CASSLPGGTTEAFF
>TRBV20-1|TRBD2|TRBJ2-1|-
TGCAGTGCTACCAAGACTAGCGGGGTGAATGAGCAGTTCTTC
CSATKTSGVNEQFF
>TRBV29-1|TRBD2|TRBJ2-1|many
TGCAGCGTTCTGCGGGGGGGTTACAATGAGCAGTTCTTC
CSVLRGGYNEQFF
>TRBV11-2|-|TRBJ2-7|few
TGTGCCAGCAGCTTGCAGGATCAATACGAGCAGTACTTC
CASSLQDQYEQYF
>TRBV12-3/TRBV12-4|-|TRBJ1-5|many
TGTGCCAGCAGTTTCGGGACACCACATTATCAGCCCCAGCATTTT
CASSFGTPHYQPQHF
>TRBV28|-|TRBJ2-3|many
TGTGCCAGCAACCGACAGGTAGCTTTCACAGATACGCAGTATTTT
CASNRQVAFTDTQYF
>TRBV15|TRBD1|TRBJ1-2|few
TGTGCCACCAGCAGAGATCGGACAGGTGTCTATGGCTACACCTTC
CATSRDRTGVYGYTF
>TRBV10-3|TRBD1|TRBJ2-1|-
TGTGCCATCAGTGCCGGGACAGGGAACGGGAATGAGCAGTTCTTC
CAISAGTGNGNEQFF
>TRBV12-3/TRBV12-4|-|TRBJ1-2|many
TGTGCCAGCAGCCCTACAGGGTTCTATGGCTACACCTTC
CASSPTGFYGYTF
>TRBV6-2/TRBV6-3|-|TRBJ1-5|-
TGTGCCAGCAGTCCCCGAGGGGCCGGGGGCAATCAGCCCCAGCATTTT
CASSPRGAGGNQPQHF
>TRBV9|-|TRBJ2-7|many
TGTGCCAGCAGCGCGGGGGGCAGGGGCTACGAGCAGTACTTC
CASSAGGRGYEQYF
>TRBV4-2|-|TRBJ2-2|many
TGTGCCAGCAGCCCTCCGAGTACCGGGGAGCTGTTTTTT
CASSPPSTGELFF
>TRBV12-3/TRBV12-4|TRBD2|TRBJ2-1|-
TGTGCCAGCAGTCCCGGGACTAGCGGGGGGACTAATGAGCAGTTCTTC
CASSPGTSGGTNEQFF
>TRBV6-1|-|TRBJ2-2|-
TGTGCCAGCAGGCGAGGTCTCTCGAACACCGGGGAGCTGTTTTTT
CASRRGLSNTGELFF
>TRBV27|-|TRBJ1-1|-
TGTGCCATACGTGCCGGGACAGAAGCTTTCTTT
CAIRAGTEAFF
>TRBV12-3/TRBV12-4|TRBD1|TRBJ2-7|few
TGTGCCAGCAGTCGCACCGGGACAGGGTTATACGAGCAGTACTTC
CASSRTGTGLYEQYF
>TRBV11-2|-|TRBJ2-7|few
TGTGCCAGCAGCTTAGGTAGGGGGTCGGGGGCCTACGAGCAGTACTTC
CASSLGRGSGAYEQYF
>TRBV6-5|TRBD1|TRBJ2-7|-
TGTGCCAGCAGTCCACTCCGGGACAGGGGGAACTACGAGCAGTACTTC
CASSPLRDRGNYEQYF
>TRBV20-1|TRBD2|TRBJ2-7|-
TGCAGTGCTCCCGGGGGGACCGAATGGGAGCAGTACTTC
CSAPGGTEWEQYF
>TRBV5-4|-|TRBJ1-2|few
TGTGCCAGCAGCGCGACGCCCAGGGAGGAAGGCTACACCTTC
CASSATPREEGYTF
>TRBV12-3/TRBV12-4|-|TRBJ2-7|few
TGTGCCAGCAGCCCCTCCACTACCCTAACCTACGAGCAGTACTTC
CASSPSTTLTYEQYF
>TRBV12-3/TRBV12-4|TRBD2|TRBJ2-5|-
TGTGCCAGCAGTCCCAGGACTAGCGGGGGCTTAGAGACCCAGTACTTC
CASSPRTSGGLETQYF